This T cell receptor beta chain was observed in a study of blood T cell repertoires in COVID-19. Clones were read by immunoSEQ multiplex PCR, and TCRdb kept only the in-frame ones, dropping some. The sample has around 150,000 clones; 75% to 90% are singletons. The study assigned cohorts using participant-reported clinical history. In Cohort 3, a recovered donor had either two negative PCRs, clearance, or symptom resolution. This CDR3 is 11 amino acids long. V lost 5 bases, J lost 4 bases, and 9 bases lay in between. CDR1 DFQATT and CDR2 SNEGSKA come from the germline V gene (reference sequence). The sequencing sample was made of PBMCs or T cells enriched from blood (not recorded which). The V and J genes are TRBV20-1 and TRBJ2-7, with D perhaps TRBD2 (5 bases). This clonotype was obtained from an older woman who had recovered from COVID-19. The CDR3 is CSAAGLYEQYF. In DNA, the CDR3 is TGCAGTGCTGCCGGACTTTACGAGCAGTACTTC.